In this sample, the clone carrying this T cell receptor (beta chain) turned up many times. This sample is part of a study of blood T cell repertoires in COVID-19. Per the authors' pipeline: Reference gene primer amplification gave nucleated cell count estimates. The assay was immunoSEQ multiplex PCR, and TCRdb's table has in-frame clones only and misses some. From that table come the V and J calls and clone size; the DNA was used to work out D and trimming. This table has approximately 330,000 clones, nearly 90% appearing once. This CDR3 is built from 13 residues. The ends were cut back, 2 bases at V and 3 bases at J, with 8 bases in the middle.

The sequenced sample was peripheral blood. This chain joins TRBV23-1 and TRBJ2-7, with TRBD1 as a possible D gene (6 bases). TRBV23-1 is known as an ORF, though its function is uncertain. The clonotype was recovered from a woman between 40 and 50 years old with COVID-19, enrolled during active disease. The CDR3 protein is CASSQPGHYEQYF. The CDR3 coding sequence is TGCGCCAGCAGTCAACCGGGACACTACGAGCAGTACTTC.